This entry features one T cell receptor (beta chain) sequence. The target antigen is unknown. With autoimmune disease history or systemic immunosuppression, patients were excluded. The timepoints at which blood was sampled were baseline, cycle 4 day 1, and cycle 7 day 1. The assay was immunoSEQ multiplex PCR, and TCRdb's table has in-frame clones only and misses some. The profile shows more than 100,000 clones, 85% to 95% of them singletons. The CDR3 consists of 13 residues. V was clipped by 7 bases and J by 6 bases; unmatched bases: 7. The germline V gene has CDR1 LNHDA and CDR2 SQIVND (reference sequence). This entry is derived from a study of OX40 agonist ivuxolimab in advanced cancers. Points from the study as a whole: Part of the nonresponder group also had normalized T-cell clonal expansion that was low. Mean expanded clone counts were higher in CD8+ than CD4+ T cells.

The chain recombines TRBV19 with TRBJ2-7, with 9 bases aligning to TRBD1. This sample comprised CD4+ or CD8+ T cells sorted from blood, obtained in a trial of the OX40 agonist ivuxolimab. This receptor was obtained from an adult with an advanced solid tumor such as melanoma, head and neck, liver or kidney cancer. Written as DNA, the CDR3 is TGTGCCAGTACTAACGGACAGGGGCGCGAGCAGTACTTC. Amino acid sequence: CASTNGQGREQYF.